The present T cell receptor (beta chain) was sequenced within a study of STAT3 mutations in large granular lymphocyte leukemia. Clones were sequenced by immunoSEQ multiplex PCR, and TCRdb holds only the in-frame ones, with some missing. This table has around 7,800 clones, 85% to 90% appearing once. As regards this clone: Its antigen is as yet unknown.

The CDR3 runs 16 residues. With 1 base removed from V and 0 bases from J, the gap between germline ends came to 13 bases. The V gene's germline CDR1 is SGHTA and CDR2 FQGNSA. Broader study findings: Samples missed the first appearance of the clone. Variable sampling intervals and differing treatment regimens complicated linking therapy response to TCR clonal burden changes. Every T-LGLL patient had at least one immunodominant TCRbeta clonotype.

The material sequenced was peripheral blood mononuclear cells. The rearrangement uses TRBV7-2 and TRBJ2-7; a possible D gene is TRBD2 (6 bases). The source of this sequence is a man older than 75 with T-cell large granular lymphocyte leukemia. Some clones in this sample may be carry-over from other donors' samples. DNA of the CDR3: TGTGCCAGCAGCTTAGTGGGCGGGGAGAGCTCCTACGAGCAGTACTTC. Amino acids: CASSLVGGESSYEQYF.